This passage covers 32 T cell receptor beta chains from one sample sequenced in a study of T cell responses to AZD1222 COVID-19 vaccine. Clones were read by immunoSEQ multiplex PCR, and TCRdb kept only the in-frame ones, dropping some. Counted here are 95,000 to 100,000 clones, about 89% occurring once; the ten biggest clones make up roughly 10%. The sample consisted of peripheral blood, taken 28 days after the second AZD1222 dose. The receptors originated from an adult who received the AZD1222 COVID-19 vaccine.

The chain carries TRBV9 and TRBJ1-1; 8 positions agree with TRBD1. The CDR3 runs to 15 residues. Losses at the gene ends were 4 bases for V and 4 bases for J; bases not matched to a gene: 9. Looked up from germline, CDR1 is SGDLS and CDR2 is YYNGEE. The CDR3 sequence is CASSLQGEWSTEAFF. CDR3 nucleotide sequence: TGTGCCAGCAGCCTACAGGGGGAGTGGAGCACTGAAGCTTTCTTT.

Remarks on this clone: The same CDR3 also results from other DNA sequences found in this sample. The rearrangement joins TRBV30 to TRBJ1-3; D gene unclear. The germline CDR1 and CDR2 sequences are GTSNPN and SVGIG (reference sequence). The V and J ends lost 0 bases and 0 bases respectively, with 9 bases between them. The CDR3 covers 15 residues. In DNA, the CDR3 is TGTGCCTGGAGTGTCGGACGGTCCTCTGGAAACACCATATATTTT. Its protein is CAWSVGRSSGNTIYF. Full variable domain (rest looked up from reference TRBV30 and TRBJ1-3): SQTIHQWPATLVQPVGSPLSLECTVEGTSNPNLYWYRQAAGRGLQLLFYSVGIGQISSEVPQNLSASRPQDRQFILSSKKLLLSDSGFYLCAWSVGRSSGNTIYFGEGSWLTVV.

The chain uses TRBV5-1 and TRBJ2-3; TRBD1 might be the D (6 bases). The CDR3 has 15 residues. Trimming removed 7 bases at V and 2 bases at J, with 17 bases between. Germline CDR1 reads SGHRS; CDR2 reads YFSETQ. This CDR3 reads CASSKQGYYTDTQYF. DNA for the CDR3: TGCGCCAGCTCAAAACAGGGCTATTACACAGATACGCAGTATTTT.

The rearrangement uses TRBV5-3 and TRBJ1-1; D unclear. TRBV5-3 is an ORF for which the function is uncertain. V was shortened by 1 base and J by 6 bases, with 10 bases between the two germline ends. The length of the CDR3 is 13 residues. As DNA, the CDR3 is TGTGCCAGAAGCTTGCGAGGACGGCCTGAAGCTTTCTTT. Translating it yields CARSLRGRPEAFF.

The chain joins TRBV4-1 to TRBJ2-1, with no clear D. Germline CDR1 MGHRA, CDR2 YSYEKL. Trimming stripped 3 bases from V and 7 bases from J, with 10 bases between. The CDR3 length is 13 residues. The CDR3 sequence is CASSHGSINEQFF. CDR3 DNA sequence: TGCGCCAGCAGCCATGGATCGATAAATGAGCAGTTCTTC.

The chain carries TRBV7-9 and TRBJ2-7, with TRBD2 matching 8 bases. This CDR3 spans 17 amino acids. With 5 bases clipped from V and 0 bases from J, the junction kept 12 bases outside the gene matches. Germline CDR1 is SEHNR and CDR2 is FQNEAQ (reference sequence). In nucleotides, the CDR3 is TGTGCCAGCAGCCCCCCAATCAGGAGCGGGAGCTCCTACGAGCAGTACTTC. Translated: CASSPPIRSGSSYEQYF.

The genes are TRBV28 and TRBJ1-5, with D unresolved. Germline V gene lookup returns CDR1 MDHEN and CDR2 SYDVKM. V lost 3 bases to trimming and J lost 13 bases, with 34 bases between them. The CDR3 runs to 19 residues. CDR3 loop: CASSFQRVQTAISQPAQHF. CDR3 nucleotide sequence: TGTGCCAGCAGTTTCCAGCGGGTCCAGACGGCAATCAGCCAACCTGCACAGCATTTT.

This chain links TRBV29-1 with TRBJ2-2; D unclear. The length of the CDR3 is 14 residues. The germline V and J ends were trimmed by 4 bases and 0 bases, with 9 bases remaining between them. Germline V lookup: CDR1 SQVTM, CDR2 ANQGSEA. CDR3 sequence reads: CSVVGIANTGELFF. The CDR3 DNA reads as TGCAGCGTTGTTGGAATCGCGAACACCGGGGAGCTGTTTTTT.

V and J are TRBV7-9 and TRBJ2-7; the D is unclear. Germline CDR1 is SEHNR and CDR2 is FQNEAQ (reference sequence). The CDR3 loop spans 13 amino acids. V lost 0 bases, J lost 0 bases, and 3 bases lay in between. DNA of the CDR3: TGTGCCAGCAGCTTAGCAGCCTCCTACGAGCAGTACTTC. It specifies CASSLAASYEQYF.

This clone showed up just a few times. J is TRBJ1-1 and V is TRBV2; D not resolved. V dropped 1 base and J dropped 5 bases, with 11 bases sitting between them. Germline V gene lookup returns CDR1 SNHLY and CDR2 FYNNEI. The CDR3 runs 14 residues. The CDR3 nucleotides read TGTGCCAGCAGTGAAGGGACCCAAGGGACTGAAGCTTTCTTT. Protein sequence: CASSEGTQGTEAFF.

The chain uses TRBV7-9 and TRBJ2-7; maybe TRBD1 (6 bases). CDR3 length: 14 residues. V lost 5 bases, J lost 3 bases, and 14 bases lay in between. Germline values: CDR1 SEHNR, CDR2 FQNEAQ (reference sequence). CDR3 region: CASSPPTGLYEQYF. The CDR3 nucleotides read TGTGCCAGCAGCCCTCCGACAGGCCTCTACGAGCAGTACTTC.

This sequence joins TRBV5-4 and TRBJ1-1, with D perhaps TRBD1 (6 bases). This CDR3 has 15 residues. The V end lost 2 bases, the J end lost 0 bases, and 11 bases lay between the germline ends. Looked up from germline, CDR1 is SGHNT and CDR2 is YYREEE (reference sequence). CDR3 loop: CASSLPGQLNTEAFF. The CDR3 nucleotides read TGTGCCAGCAGCTTACCGGGACAACTGAACACTGAAGCTTTCTTT.

The rearrangement links TRBV25-1 to TRBJ1-2; D gene unclear. V lost 1 base, J lost 1 base, and 7 bases lay in between. CDR3 length: 14 amino acids. Per germline, CDR1 MGHDK and CDR2 SYGVNS. The CDR3 DNA reads TGTGCCAGCAGTGAATCCGGGGATAACTATGGCTACACCTTC. Its protein is CASSESGDNYGYTF.

This chain connects TRBV2 to TRBJ2-2; D remains ambiguous. V was pared by 8 bases and J by 6 bases, with 10 bases between. The germline V gene has CDR1 SNHLY and CDR2 FYNNEI. The CDR3 is 12 amino acids. CDR3 residues: CASASVAGELFF. The CDR3 region has the DNA TGTGCCAGCGCCAGTGTTGCCGGGGAGCTGTTTTTT.

The rearrangement uses TRBV6-6 and TRBJ2-2, with D perhaps matching TRBD1 (5 bases). Trimming removed 5 bases at V and 2 bases at J, with 15 bases between. Per germline, CDR1 MNHNY and CDR2 SVGAGI (reference sequence). This CDR3 contains 16 residues. CDR3 loop: CASSTRAGPNTGELFF. CDR3 sequence (DNA): TGTGCCAGCAGTACCAGGGCCGGACCTAACACCGGGGAGCTGTTTTTT.

The J gene is TRBJ1-2, the V gene TRBV5-5; 8 bases are shared with TRBD1. This CDR3 is built from 14 residues. Trimming took 4 bases from V and 7 from J; bases not matched to a gene: 9. Germline CDR1 SGHKS, CDR2 YYEKEE (reference sequence). The CDR3: CASSLTDRVGGYTF. The DNA for the CDR3 is TGTGCCAGCAGCCTCACGGACAGGGTGGGTGGCTACACCTTC.

This clone turned up a few times. The chain uses TRBV5-5 and TRBJ2-2; either TRBD1 or TRBD2 may supply D (5 bases each). This CDR3 is built from 15 residues. CDR1 and CDR2 from the germline V gene are SGHKS and YYEKEE (reference sequence). The V and J ends lost 9 bases and 0 bases respectively, with 15 bases between them. DNA for the CDR3: TGTGCCACCCGGGGCGGCGGGTCGAACACCGGGGAGCTGTTTTTT. Its translation is CATRGGGSNTGELFF.

The chain employs TRBV2 and TRBJ1-2; D is possibly TRBD1 (5 bases). Germline V lookup: CDR1 SNHLY, CDR2 FYNNEI. Trimming stripped 8 bases from V and 7 bases from J, with 14 bases between. The CDR3 spans 12 residues. The CDR3 sequence is CASLIQGRGYTF. The CDR3 DNA reads as TGTGCCAGCTTAATCCAGGGTCGTGGCTACACCTTC.

The rearrangement uses TRBV12-3 or TRBV12-4 and TRBJ2-7, with 9 bases identical to TRBD1. The CDR3 has 13 amino acids. After removal of 7 bases from V and 4 bases from J, the junction contained 5 bases not matched to a gene. DNA for the CDR3: TGTGCCAGCACCCCGACAGGGGGGTACGAGCAGTACTTC. Its protein is CASTPTGGYEQYF.

This clone showed up just once. J is TRBJ2-7 and V is TRBV5-4, with TRBD2 matching over 11 bases. With V trimmed by 2 bases and J by 3 bases, 1 base remained unmatched. Germline CDR1 reads SGHNT; CDR2 reads YYREEE (reference sequence). The CDR3 is 14 residues long. The CDR3 DNA is TGTGCCAGCAGCTTAGGGACTAGCGGCTACGAGCAGTACTTC. It translates to CASSLGTSGYEQYF.

The chain couples TRBV5-1 to TRBJ1-2, with a weak D call TRBD1 (6 bases). V was shortened by 1 base and J by 1 base, with 11 bases between the two germline ends. CDR3 length equals 15 residues. Germline values: CDR1 SGHRS, CDR2 YFSETQ. The CDR3 sequence is CASSLRGDNNYGYTF. Written as DNA, the CDR3 is TGCGCCAGCAGCTTGAGGGGGGACAATAACTATGGCTACACCTTC.

V usage is TRBV15 and J usage is TRBJ2-1; D ambiguous. Germline values: CDR1 LNHNV, CDR2 YYDKDF (reference sequence). The V end lost 5 bases, the J end lost 7 bases, and 18 bases lay between the germline ends. The CDR3 is 15 amino acids. The DNA of the CDR3 is TGTGCCACCAGCCCATTTGGAGCCACGGATAATGAGCAGTTCTTC. Translating gives CATSPFGATDNEQFF.

This clone was seen a few times. The V gene is TRBV5-4, the J gene TRBJ1-5, with 7 bases aligning to TRBD1. The V and J ends lost 4 bases and 6 bases, in that order; junction bases with no gene match: 7. The CDR3 runs to 14 residues. Looked up from germline, CDR1 is SGHNT and CDR2 is YYREEE (reference sequence). The CDR3: CASSQGGDGQPQHF. The DNA of the CDR3 is TGTGCCAGCAGCCAAGGGGGCGACGGTCAGCCCCAGCATTTT.

The chain carries TRBV10-2 and TRBJ2-2; 8 bases match TRBD1. There are 15 residues in the CDR3. Germline CDR1 and CDR2: WSHSY and SAAADI. V lost 6 bases, J lost 0 bases, and 3 bases stayed unmatched. For the CDR3, the DNA is TGCGCCAGCAGGCCGGGACAGGCGAACACCGGGGAGCTGTTTTTT. Its translation is CASRPGQANTGELFF.

The chain recombines TRBV7-8 with TRBJ1-1; 9 nucleotides agree with TRBD1. Germline CDR1 SGHVS, CDR2 FQNEAQ. Trimming cost V 0 bases and J 7 bases; bases outside gene matches: 12. This CDR3 contains 17 residues. CDR3 sequence reads: CASSLAVGTGRGFEAFF. As DNA, the CDR3 is TGTGCCAGCAGCTTAGCTGTTGGGACAGGGAGGGGATTTGAAGCTTTCTTT.

A single count supports this clone. The chain is built from TRBV6-2 or TRBV6-3 and TRBJ2-3, with D perhaps matching TRBD2 (6 bases). The V end was cut by 6 bases, the J end by 4 bases, with 14 bases between. The CDR3 is 14 amino acids. Looked up from germline, CDR1 is MNHEY and CDR2 is SVGEGT. CDR3 loop: CASRPTSRSDTQYF. CDR3 sequence (DNA): TGTGCCAGCAGACCTACTAGCCGGTCAGATACGCAGTATTTT.

Only a few counts were recorded for this clone. This sequence joins TRBV15 and TRBJ1-5; D is possibly TRBD1 (5 bases). CDR1 is LNHNV, CDR2 YYDKDF, per germline (reference sequence). V lost 2 bases, J lost 0 bases, and 20 bases lay in between. This CDR3 is built from 19 residues. Here the CDR3 reads CATSRSPSGPGSSNQPQHF. The DNA for the CDR3 is TGTGCCACCAGCAGATCCCCTTCGGGGCCAGGGAGTAGCAATCAGCCCCAGCATTTT.

This chain joins TRBV15 and TRBJ2-1; D may be TRBD2 (5 bases). The V and J ends lost 4 bases and 9 bases respectively, with 13 bases between them. CDR3 size: 13 residues. Germline V gene data show CDR1 as LNHNV and CDR2 as YYDKDF (reference sequence). CDR3 sequence: CATSIQREGEQFF. The CDR3 DNA follows: TGTGCCACCAGCATCCAGCGAGAGGGTGAGCAGTTCTTC.

The chain recombines TRBV15 with TRBJ2-2, with 8 positions matching TRBD1. With 9 bases clipped from V and 5 bases from J, the junction kept 5 bases outside the gene matches. The CDR3 covers 13 residues. Germline lookup yields CDR1 LNHNV and CDR2 YYDKDF (reference sequence). CDR3 coding DNA: TGTGCCACACAGGGGGGTGGTACCGGGGAGCTGTTTTTT. Its translation: CATQGGGTGELFF.

This chain links TRBV10-1 with TRBJ2-4; D is ambiguous. Germline V gene data show CDR1 as WNHNN and CDR2 as SYGVQD (reference sequence). The CDR3 totals 18 residues. Trimming cost V 7 bases and J 5 bases, with 27 bases left between them. The CDR3 DNA follows: TGCGCCAGCAAAGATTGTCGTACCCGCCCCATTGCCGAAAACATTCAGTACTTC. Protein product: CASKDCRTRPIAENIQYF.

In its sample, this clone was seen a few times. The gene calls are TRBV19 and TRBJ1-1, with TRBD1 identical over 7 bases. The CDR3 spans 16 residues. Germline V gene sequence: CDR1 LNHDA, CDR2 SQIVND (reference sequence). The J segment lost 0 bases and the V segment lost 7 bases, leaving 11 bases of the junction unmatched. The CDR3 DNA sequence: TGTGCCAGTATCGTGACGGCAGGGGGTATGAACACTGAAGCTTTCTTT. Its translation: CASIVTAGGMNTEAFF.

The V and J genes are TRBV4-2 and TRBJ1-6, with TRBD1 identical over 7 bases. The CDR3 is 14 residues long. V gave up 0 bases and J gave up 11 bases; unmatched junction bases: 4. Germline-derived CDR1 and CDR2 are LGHNA and YNFKEQ. The CDR3 here is CASSQDRGQPPLHF. The CDR3 nucleotides read TGTGCCAGCAGCCAAGACAGGGGACAGCCACCCCTCCACTTT.